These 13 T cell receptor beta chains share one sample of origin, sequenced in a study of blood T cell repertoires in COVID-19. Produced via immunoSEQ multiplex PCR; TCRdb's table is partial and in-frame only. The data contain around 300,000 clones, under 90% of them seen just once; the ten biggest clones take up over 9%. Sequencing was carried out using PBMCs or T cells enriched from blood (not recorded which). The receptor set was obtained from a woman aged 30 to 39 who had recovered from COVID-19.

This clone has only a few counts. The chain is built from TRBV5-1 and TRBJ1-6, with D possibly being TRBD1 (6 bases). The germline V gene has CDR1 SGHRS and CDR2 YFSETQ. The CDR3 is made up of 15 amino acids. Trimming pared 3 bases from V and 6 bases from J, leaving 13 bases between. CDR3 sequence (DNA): TGCGCCAGCAGCTACCGGACAGATTCTAATTCACCCCTCCACTTT. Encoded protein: CASSYRTDSNSPLHF.

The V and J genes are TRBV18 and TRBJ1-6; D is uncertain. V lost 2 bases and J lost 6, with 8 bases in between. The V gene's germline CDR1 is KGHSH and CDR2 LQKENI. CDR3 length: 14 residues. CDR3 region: CASSPGRGNSPLHF. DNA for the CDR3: TGTGCCAGCTCACCAGGACGGGGTAATTCACCCCTCCACTTT.

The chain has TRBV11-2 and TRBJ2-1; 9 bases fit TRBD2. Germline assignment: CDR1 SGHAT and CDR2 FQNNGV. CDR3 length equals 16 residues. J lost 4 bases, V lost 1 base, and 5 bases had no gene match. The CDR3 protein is CASSLGLLAGYNEQFF. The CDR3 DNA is TGTGCCAGCAGCTTAGGGTTGCTAGCGGGATACAATGAGCAGTTCTTC.

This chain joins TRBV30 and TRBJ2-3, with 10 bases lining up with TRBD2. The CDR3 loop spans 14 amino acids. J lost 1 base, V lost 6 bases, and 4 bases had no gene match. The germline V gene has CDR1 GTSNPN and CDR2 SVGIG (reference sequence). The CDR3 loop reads CACRLAGGTDTQYF. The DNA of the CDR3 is TGTGCCTGCCGTCTAGCGGGAGGCACAGATACGCAGTATTTT.

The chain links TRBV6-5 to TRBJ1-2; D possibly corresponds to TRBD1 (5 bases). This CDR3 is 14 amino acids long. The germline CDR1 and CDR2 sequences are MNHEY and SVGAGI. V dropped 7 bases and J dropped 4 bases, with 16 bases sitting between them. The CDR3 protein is CASKKDSSFYGYTF. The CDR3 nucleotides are TGTGCCAGCAAGAAAGACAGCTCCTTCTATGGCTACACCTTC.

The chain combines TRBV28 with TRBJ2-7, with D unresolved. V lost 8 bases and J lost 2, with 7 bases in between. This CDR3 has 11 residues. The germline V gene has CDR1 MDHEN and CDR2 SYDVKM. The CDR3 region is CASCRAYEQYF. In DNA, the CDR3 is TGTGCCAGCTGCCGGGCCTACGAGCAGTACTTC. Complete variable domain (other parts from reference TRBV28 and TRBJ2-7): DVKVTQSSRYLVKRTGEKVFLECVQDMDHENMFWYRQDPGLGLRLIYFSYDVKMKEKGDIPEGYSVSREKKERFSLILESASTNQTSMYLCASCRAYEQYFGPGTRLTVT.

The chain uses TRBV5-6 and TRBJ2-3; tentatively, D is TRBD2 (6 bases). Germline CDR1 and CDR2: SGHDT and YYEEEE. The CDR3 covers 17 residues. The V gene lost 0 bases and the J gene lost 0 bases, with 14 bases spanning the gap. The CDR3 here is CASSLAVGRWSTDTQYF. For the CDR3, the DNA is TGTGCCAGCAGCTTGGCTGTCGGGAGATGGAGCACAGATACGCAGTATTTT.

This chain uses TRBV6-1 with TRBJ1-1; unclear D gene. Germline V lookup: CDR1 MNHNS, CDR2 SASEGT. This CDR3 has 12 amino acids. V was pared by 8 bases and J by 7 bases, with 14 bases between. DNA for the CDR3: TGTGCCAGCTTAGTACTCCGTCATGAAGCTTTCTTT. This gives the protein CASLVLRHEAFF.

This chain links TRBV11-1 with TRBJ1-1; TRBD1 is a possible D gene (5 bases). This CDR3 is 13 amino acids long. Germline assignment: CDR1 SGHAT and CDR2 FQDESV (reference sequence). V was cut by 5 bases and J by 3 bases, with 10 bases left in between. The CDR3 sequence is CASSAGPHTEAFF. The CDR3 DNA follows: TGTGCCAGCAGCGCGGGACCGCACACTGAAGCTTTCTTT. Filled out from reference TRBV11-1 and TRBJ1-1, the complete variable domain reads EAEVAQSPRYKITEKSQAVAFWCDPISGHATLYWYRQILGQGPELLVQFQDESVVDDSQLPKDRFSAERLKGVDSTLKIQPAELGDSAMYLCASSAGPHTEAFFGQGTRLTVV.

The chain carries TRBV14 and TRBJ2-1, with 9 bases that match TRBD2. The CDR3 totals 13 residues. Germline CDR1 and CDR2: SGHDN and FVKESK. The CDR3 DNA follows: TGTGCTAGCGAAGGTAGCGGGAGTGAGGAGCAGTTCTTC. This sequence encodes CASEGSGSEEQFF. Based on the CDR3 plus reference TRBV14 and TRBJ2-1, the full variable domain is EAGVTQFPSHSVIEKGQTVTLRCDPISGHDNLYWYRRVMGKEIKFLLHFVKESKQDESGMPNNRFLAERTGGTYSTLKVQPAELEDSGVYFCASEGSGSEEQFFGPGTRLTVL.

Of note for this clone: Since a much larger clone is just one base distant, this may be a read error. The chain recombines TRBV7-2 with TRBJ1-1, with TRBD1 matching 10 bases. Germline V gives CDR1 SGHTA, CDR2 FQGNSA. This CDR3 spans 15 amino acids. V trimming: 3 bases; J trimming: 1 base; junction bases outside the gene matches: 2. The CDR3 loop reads CASSFRTGGNTEAFF. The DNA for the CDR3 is TGTGCCAGCAGCTTCCGGACAGGGGGGAACACTGAAGCTTTCTTT. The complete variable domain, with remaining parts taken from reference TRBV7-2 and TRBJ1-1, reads GAGVSQSPSNKVTEKGKDVELRCDPISGHTALYWYRQSLGQGLEFLIYFQGNSAPDKSGLPSDRFSAERTGGSVSTLTIQRTQQEDSAVYLCASSFRTGGNTEAFFGQGTRLTVV.

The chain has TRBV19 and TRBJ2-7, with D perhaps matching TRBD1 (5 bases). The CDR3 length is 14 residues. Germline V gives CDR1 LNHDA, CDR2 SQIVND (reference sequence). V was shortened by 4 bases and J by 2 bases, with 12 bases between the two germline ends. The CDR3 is CASSRPDIAYEQYF. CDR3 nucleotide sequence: TGTGCCAGTAGTAGGCCGGACATAGCCTACGAGCAGTACTTC.

The DNA of the CDR3 is TGTGCCAGTAGTATTACGGGTGGAAATTCACCCCTCCACTTT. Translated: CASSITGGNSPLHF. V and J are TRBV19 and TRBJ1-6; D gene ambiguous. Trimming left V 3 bases short and J 7 bases short, with 10 bases between. Germline loops: CDR1 LNHDA, CDR2 SQIVND (reference sequence). The CDR3 is made up of 14 amino acids.